In its sample, the clone carrying this T cell receptor beta chain was seen a few times. Antigen specificity is unknown. This sample is drawn from a study of identical twins. The CDR3 has 15 residues. V was clipped by 3 bases and J by 5 bases; unmatched bases: 9. The study, taken as a whole, reports: Models predicted less out-of-frame TCR alpha sharing in monozygotic twins than was found.

TCRdb re-called the 5' RACE reads with MiXCR, one entry per CDR3 protein. The sample records roughly 720,000 distinct CDR3 sequences, around a sixth being singletons. These same records also appear under a second study, on T cells expressing NK-cell markers.

The sequenced material came from PBMCs. This TCR was recovered from a woman under 30 in good health. The gene calls are TRBV12-3 or TRBV12-4 and TRBJ1-2, with TRBD1 identical over 7 bases. DNA for the CDR3: TGTGCCAGCAGTTTGGGAGGGGGCGAGATTTATGGCTACACCTTC. Translating gives CASSLGGGEIYGYTF.